This record covers a single T cell receptor beta chain. CDR1 and CDR2 from the germline V gene are SGHDN and FVKESK. Trimming pared 0 bases from V and 4 bases from J, leaving 10 bases between. This CDR3 is 14 amino acids long. The protocol was immunoSEQ multiplex PCR, while the TCRdb copy is restricted to in-frame clones and leaves out a portion. This table has roughly 70,000 clones, 80% appearing once. This sample is drawn from a study of blood T cell repertoires in COVID-19. The source material was peripheral blood. The chain couples TRBV14 to TRBJ2-7, with D perhaps matching TRBD1 (5 bases). The sequence derives from a human donor in a cohort sampled during active COVID-19. CDR3 residues: CASSQEPTGYEQYF. In DNA, the CDR3 is TGTGCCAGCAGCCAAGAGCCTACAGGATACGAGCAGTACTTC. The whole variable domain, filled in from reference TRBV14 and TRBJ2-7, reads EAGVTQFPSHSVIEKGQTVTLRCDPISGHDNLYWYRRVMGKEIKFLLHFVKESKQDESGMPNNRFLAERTGGTYSTLKVQPAELEDSGVYFCASSQEPTGYEQYFGPGTRLTVT.